Sequencing of this T cell receptor beta chain was carried out in a study of T cell responses to AZD1222 COVID-19 vaccine. This clone was seen only once. Its antigen is currently unknown. TCRdb's table, derived via immunoSEQ multiplex PCR, lists solely in-frame clones and lacks some. The data show some 100,000 clones, approximately 90% seen once. Whole-study results and caveats: Rises in breadth and depth of Spike-specific TCRs came after two AZD1222 doses. AZD1222 recipients seropositive at baseline numbered only five to seven.

The V end lost 2 bases, the J end lost 3 bases, and 9 bases lay between the germline ends. The germline gives CDR1 SGHTS, CDR2 YDEGEE. This CDR3 comprises 13 residues. The chain couples TRBV5-8 to TRBJ2-7; no clear D gene. The sample here was peripheral blood, taken on day 0 of AZD1222 vaccination. The receptor was isolated from an adult in good health. CDR3 residues: CASSFSVGYEQYF. The CDR3 bases are TGTGCCAGCAGCTTTTCAGTGGGCTACGAGCAGTACTTC.